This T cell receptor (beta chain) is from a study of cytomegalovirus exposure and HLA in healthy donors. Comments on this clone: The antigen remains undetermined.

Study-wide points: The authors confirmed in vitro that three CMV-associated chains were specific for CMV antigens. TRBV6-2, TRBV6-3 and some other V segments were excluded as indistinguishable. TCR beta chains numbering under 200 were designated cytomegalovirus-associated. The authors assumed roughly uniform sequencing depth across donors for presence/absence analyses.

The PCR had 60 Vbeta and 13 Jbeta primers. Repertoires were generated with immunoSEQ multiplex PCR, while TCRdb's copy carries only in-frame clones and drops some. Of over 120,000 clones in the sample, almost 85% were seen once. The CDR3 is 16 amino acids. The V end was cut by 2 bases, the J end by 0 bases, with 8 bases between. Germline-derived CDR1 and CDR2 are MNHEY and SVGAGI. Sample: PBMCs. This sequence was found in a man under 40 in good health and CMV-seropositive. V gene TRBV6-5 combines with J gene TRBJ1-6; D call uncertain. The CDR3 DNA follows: TGTGCCAGCAGTTACGACGGGAGCTCCTATAATTCACCCCTCCACTTT. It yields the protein CASSYDGSSYNSPLHF.